The 18 T cell receptor beta chains reported below all come from one sample, sequenced in a study of blood T cells in healthy people across ages. Then a second PCR, running roughly 7 to 11 cycles, was carried out with a sample-barcoded 5' primer and a J-beta primer mix. MiXCR, applied by TCRdb to the 5' RACE reads, yields one record per CDR3 protein. The table has 1.5 million to 2 million distinct CDR3 sequences, roughly 27% seen once. Sequencing used blood. The receptors here all came from a woman in her twenties or thirties in good health.

This clonotype was detected only a few times. A read error may account for a junction end that differs from germline. J is TRBJ2-3 and V is TRBV7-2; the match to TRBD2 covers 8 bases. The CDR3 contains 14 residues. The germline gives CDR1 SGHTA, CDR2 FQGNSA. The CDR3 here is CASSLMVERESLDF. The CDR3 bases are TGTGCCAGCAGCTTAATGGTAGAGCGGGAGTCTTTGGATTTT.

This clonotype was counted many times. This sequence joins TRBV5-1 and TRBJ2-1, with 8 bases matching TRBD2. Per germline, CDR1 SGHRS and CDR2 YFSETQ. This CDR3 contains 13 residues. V was pared by 5 bases and J by 7 bases, with 5 bases of the junction left unmatched. The CDR3 sequence: CASRPSSGNEQFF. DNA of the CDR3: TGCGCCAGCAGACCGTCTAGCGGGAATGAGCAGTTCTTC.

V usage is TRBV6-2 or TRBV6-3 and J usage is TRBJ2-1; 7 positions agree with TRBD1. The CDR3 extends over 15 amino acids. The germline V gene has CDR1 MNHEY and CDR2 SVGEGT. V lost 0 bases, J lost 5 bases, and 4 bases stayed unmatched. The DNA of the CDR3 is TGTGCCAGCAGTTACTCACAGGGGCGAAACAATGAGCAGTTCTTC. Translation: CASSYSQGRNNEQFF.

This clonotype was picked up many times. The rearrangement uses TRBV25-1 and TRBJ2-2; the match to TRBD2 covers 11 bases. The CDR3 covers 15 residues. Germline CDR1 is MGHDK and CDR2 is SYGVNS. Losses at the gene ends were 9 bases for V and 4 bases for J; bases not matched to a gene: 7. The CDR3 DNA reads as TGTGCCAGTACGGGACTAGCGGTCTTCACCGGGGAGCTGTTTTTT. Amino acid sequence: CASTGLAVFTGELFF.

V gene TRBV6-2 or TRBV6-3 combines with J gene TRBJ2-5; 14 bases map to TRBD2. CDR3 size: 17 residues. Germline V gene lookup returns CDR1 MNHEY and CDR2 SVGEGT. Trimming removed 2 bases from V and 11 bases from J; junction bases left unmatched: 13. The CDR3 DNA sequence: TGTGCCAGCAGTTACCCCGAGACTAGCGGGAGGGCCTTGGGGCAGTACTTC. Amino acid sequence: CASSYPETSGRALGQYF.

The chain links TRBV3-1 to TRBJ1-1; the match to TRBD1 covers 9 bases. Germline-derived CDR1 and CDR2 are LGHDT and YNNKEL (reference sequence). The V segment lost 5 bases and the J segment 9 bases; nucleotides outside the gene matches: 10. This CDR3 comprises 14 residues. CDR3 sequence: CASSTRDRDSQAFF. CDR3 nucleotides: TGTGCCAGCAGCACCCGGGACAGGGATTCCCAAGCTTTCTTT.

The rearrangement uses TRBV6-1 and TRBJ2-7; no definite D call. With 2 bases removed from V and 2 bases from J, the gap between germline ends came to 13 bases. This CDR3 is built from 15 residues. Germline assignment: CDR1 MNHNS and CDR2 SASEGT. CDR3 DNA: TGTGCCAGCAGTGAAAGAGAGGACGGTCCCTACGAGCAGTACTTC. Translated: CASSEREDGPYEQYF.

This clonotype has at least ten counts. The chain links TRBV7-9 to TRBJ2-5; 7 nucleotides align to TRBD1. V gave up 4 bases and J gave up 2 bases; unmatched junction bases: 10. Looked up from germline, CDR1 is SEHNR and CDR2 is FQNEAQ (reference sequence). The CDR3 totals 16 residues. The CDR3 sequence: CASSSPPGTVQETQYF. The CDR3 nucleotides are TGTGCCAGCAGCTCTCCCCCAGGGACAGTACAAGAGACCCAGTACTTC.

Here the CDR3 reads CASSQSAGTSQFF. As DNA, the CDR3 is TGTGCCAGCAGCCAATCCGCAGGGACTTCGCAGTTCTTC. J is TRBJ2-1 and V is TRBV3-1; TRBD2 is a possible D gene (6 bases). This CDR3 comprises 13 residues. V was trimmed by 2 bases and J by 12 bases, leaving 14 bases between them. The germline V gene encodes CDR1 LGHDT and CDR2 YNNKEL (reference sequence).

This clonotype was counted at least ten times. The chain recombines TRBV20-1 with TRBJ2-1, with D unclear. The germline CDR1 and CDR2 sequences are DFQATT and SNEGSKA (reference sequence). The CDR3 runs to 11 residues. V lost 7 bases and J 9 bases, leaving 13 bases between the germline ends. CDR3 sequence (DNA): TGCAGTGGCGGTCTACAGATTGAGCAGTTCTTC. Residues: CSGGLQIEQFF.

This clonotype was seen a handful of times. This chain links TRBV28 with TRBJ2-6; D gene uncertain. From germline, CDR1 is MDHEN and CDR2 SYDVKM. The CDR3 sequence is 14 residues long. Trimming removed 3 bases at V and 4 bases at J, with 7 bases between. CDR3 coding DNA: TGTGCCAGCAGTTTCGTTTACGGGGCCAACGTCCTGACTTTC. This translates into CASSFVYGANVLTF.

The V call is TRBV7-2, the J call TRBJ2-5, with 8 positions matching TRBD1. The V segment lost 1 base and the J segment 6 bases; nucleotides outside the gene matches: 7. This CDR3 comprises 15 residues. Germline lookup yields CDR1 SGHTA and CDR2 FQGNSA. In nucleotides, the CDR3 is TGTGCCAGCAGCTTAGATGCAAACAGGGGGAAGACCCAGTACTTC. This translates into CASSLDANRGKTQYF.

The sample holds a few counts of this clonotype. The chain uses TRBV12-3 or TRBV12-4 and TRBJ1-1, with 8 bases aligning to TRBD1. The CDR3 is 14 residues long. The V segment lost 5 bases and the J segment 4 bases; nucleotides outside the gene matches: 6. CDR3 in amino acids: CASSPSGGVTEAFF. The DNA of the CDR3 is TGTGCCAGCAGTCCCTCAGGGGGCGTCACTGAAGCTTTCTTT.

The sample holds a few counts of this clonotype. J is TRBJ2-7 and V is TRBV7-9, with D perhaps assigned TRBD1 or TRBD2 (5 bases each). Germline CDR1 and CDR2: SEHNR and FQNEAQ (reference sequence). This CDR3 is 15 amino acids long. Trimming removed 4 bases at V and 3 bases at J, with 16 bases between. The CDR3, as DNA: TGTGCCAGCAGCTCCGACTCGGCGAGGGGCTACGAGCAGTACTTC. This gives the protein CASSSDSARGYEQYF.

The sample holds many counts of this clonotype. The CDR3 sequence: CSARESMVGGDTQYF. The CDR3 DNA is TGCAGTGCTAGAGAATCTATGGTTGGAGGGGATACGCAGTATTTT. The V and J genes are TRBV20-1 and TRBJ2-3; tentatively, D is TRBD2 (6 bases). Trimming took off 0 bases at V and 6 bases at J, with 16 bases between the two ends. Germline-derived CDR1 and CDR2 are DFQATT and SNEGSKA (reference sequence). This CDR3 region has 15 residues.

The chain has TRBV7-2 and TRBJ2-5; D remains ambiguous. CDR1 is SGHTA, CDR2 FQGNSA, per germline. This CDR3 has 14 residues. Trimming removed 5 bases from V and 5 bases from J, with 15 bases in between. CDR3: CASSALVGAETQYF. The CDR3 DNA reads TGTGCCAGCAGCGCCCTTGTGGGCGCGGAGACCCAGTACTTC.

This clonotype was counted only a few times. V is TRBV9 and J is TRBJ2-2; D gene ambiguous. V was cut by 4 bases and J by 6 bases, with 10 bases left in between. Germline CDR1 and CDR2: SGDLS and YYNGEE. This CDR3 comprises 13 residues. The CDR3 nucleotides are TGTGCCAGCAGCACGGGTCCTTCCGGGGAGCTGTTTTTT. Translated: CASSTGPSGELFF.

This clonotype has a count of ten or more. The V and J genes are TRBV12-3 or TRBV12-4 and TRBJ2-1; 14 bases fit TRBD2. This CDR3 is 15 amino acids long. V lost 4 bases to trimming and J lost 8 bases; unmatched junction nucleotides: 4. CDR3 in amino acids: CASSSGTSGSYEQFF. The CDR3 DNA is TGTGCCAGCAGTTCCGGGACTAGCGGGAGCTATGAGCAGTTCTTC.